A single TCR beta chain is shown here with its context. The CDR3 is 13 residues long. The germline CDR1 and CDR2 sequences are WSHSY and SAAADI. After removal of 11 bases from V and 5 bases from J, the junction contained 4 bases not matched to a gene. The sample comes from a study of control samples from healthy donors and cancer patients. Only in-frame clones appear in the TCRdb table, and some are missing; sequencing was by immunoSEQ multiplex PCR. Of about 80,000 clones listed, 84% are singletons. The origin of this receptor is a man in his 60s with head and neck cancer. The material sequenced was PBMCs. This chain connects TRBV10-2 to TRBJ2-3; 13 nucleotides line up with TRBD2. The CDR3: CACRLAGGDTQYF. The CDR3 DNA follows: TGCGCCTGCCGACTAGCGGGGGGAGATACGCAGTATTTT.